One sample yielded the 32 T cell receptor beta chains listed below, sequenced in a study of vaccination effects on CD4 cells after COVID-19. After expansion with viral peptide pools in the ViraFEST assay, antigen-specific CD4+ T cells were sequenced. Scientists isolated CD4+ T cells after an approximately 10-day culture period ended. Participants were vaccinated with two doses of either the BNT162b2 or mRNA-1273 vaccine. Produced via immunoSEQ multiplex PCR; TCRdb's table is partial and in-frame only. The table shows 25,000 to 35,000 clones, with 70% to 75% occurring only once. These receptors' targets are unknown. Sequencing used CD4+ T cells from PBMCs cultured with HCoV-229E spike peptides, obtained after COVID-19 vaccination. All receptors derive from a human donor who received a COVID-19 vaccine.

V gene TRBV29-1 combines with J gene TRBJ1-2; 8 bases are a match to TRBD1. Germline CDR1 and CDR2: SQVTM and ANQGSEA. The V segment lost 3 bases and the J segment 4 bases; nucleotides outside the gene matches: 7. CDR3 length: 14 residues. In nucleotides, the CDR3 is TGCAGCGTTGACCCAGGGGGCAACACCTATGGCTACACCTTC. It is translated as CSVDPGGNTYGYTF.

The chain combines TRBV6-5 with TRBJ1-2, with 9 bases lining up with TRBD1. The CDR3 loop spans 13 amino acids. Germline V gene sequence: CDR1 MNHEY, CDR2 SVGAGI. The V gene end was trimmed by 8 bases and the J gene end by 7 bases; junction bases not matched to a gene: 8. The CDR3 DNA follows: TGTGCCAGCGACTTACAGGGGGCTGGTGGCTACACCTTC. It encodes CASDLQGAGGYTF.

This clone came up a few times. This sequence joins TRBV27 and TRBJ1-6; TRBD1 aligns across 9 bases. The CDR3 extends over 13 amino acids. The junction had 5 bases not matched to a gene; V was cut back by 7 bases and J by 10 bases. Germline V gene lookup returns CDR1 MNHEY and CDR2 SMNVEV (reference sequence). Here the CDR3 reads CASKGQGRSPLHF. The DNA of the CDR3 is TGTGCCAGCAAGGGACAGGGCAGATCACCCCTCCACTTT.

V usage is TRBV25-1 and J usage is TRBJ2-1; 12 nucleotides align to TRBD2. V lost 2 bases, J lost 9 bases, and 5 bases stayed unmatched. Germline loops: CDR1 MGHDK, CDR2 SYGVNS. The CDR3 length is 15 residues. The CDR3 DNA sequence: TGTGCCAGCAGTGAACCTAGCGGGGGGGCAGGTGAGCAGTTCTTC. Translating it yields CASSEPSGGAGEQFF.

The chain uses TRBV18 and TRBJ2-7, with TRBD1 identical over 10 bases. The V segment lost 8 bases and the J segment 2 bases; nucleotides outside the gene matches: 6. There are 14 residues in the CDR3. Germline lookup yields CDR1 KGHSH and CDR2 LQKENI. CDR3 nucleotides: TGTGCCAGCACCGGACAGGGGGGAACCTACGAGCAGTACTTC. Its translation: CASTGQGGTYEQYF.

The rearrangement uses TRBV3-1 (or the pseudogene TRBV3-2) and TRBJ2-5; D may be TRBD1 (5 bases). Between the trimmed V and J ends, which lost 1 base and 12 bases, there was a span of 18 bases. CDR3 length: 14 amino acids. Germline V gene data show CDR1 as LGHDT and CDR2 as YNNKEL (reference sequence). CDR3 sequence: CASSQVGSRGWEYF. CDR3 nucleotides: TGTGCCAGCAGCCAAGTTGGCTCTAGGGGTTGGGAGTACTTC.

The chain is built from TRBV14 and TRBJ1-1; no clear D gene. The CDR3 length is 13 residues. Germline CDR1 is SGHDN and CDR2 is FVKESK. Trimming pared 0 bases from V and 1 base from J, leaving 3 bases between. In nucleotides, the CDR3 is TGTGCCAGCAGCCAAGACCCGAACACTGAAGCTTTCTTT. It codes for CASSQDPNTEAFF.

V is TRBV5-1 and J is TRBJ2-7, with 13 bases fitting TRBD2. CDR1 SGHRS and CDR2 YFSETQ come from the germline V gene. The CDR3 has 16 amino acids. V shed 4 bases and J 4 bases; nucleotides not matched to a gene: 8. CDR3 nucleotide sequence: TGCGCCAGCAGCCCGCCTGGACTAGCGGGAGTTTACGAGCAGTACTTC. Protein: CASSPPGLAGVYEQYF.

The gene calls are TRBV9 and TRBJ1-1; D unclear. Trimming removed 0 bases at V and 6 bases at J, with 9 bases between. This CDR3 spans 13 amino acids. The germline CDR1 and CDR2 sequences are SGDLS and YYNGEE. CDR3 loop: CASSVGGRPEAFF. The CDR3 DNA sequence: TGTGCCAGCAGCGTAGGCGGTAGGCCTGAAGCTTTCTTT.

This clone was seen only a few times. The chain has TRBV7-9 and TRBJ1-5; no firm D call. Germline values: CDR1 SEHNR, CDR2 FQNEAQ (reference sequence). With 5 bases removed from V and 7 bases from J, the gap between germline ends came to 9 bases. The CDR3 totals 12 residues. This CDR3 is CASSRPDQPQHF. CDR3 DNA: TGTGCCAGCAGCCGACCGGACCAGCCCCAGCATTTT.

CDR3 in amino acids: CASSQENYGYTF. CDR3 bases: TGTGCCAGCAGCCAAGAAAACTATGGCTACACCTTC. The chain employs TRBV3-1 (or the pseudogene TRBV3-2) and TRBJ1-2; no definite D call. The ends were cut back, 0 bases at V and 2 bases at J, with 1 base in the middle. Germline V gives CDR1 LGHDT, CDR2 YNNKEL (reference sequence). The CDR3 spans 12 residues.

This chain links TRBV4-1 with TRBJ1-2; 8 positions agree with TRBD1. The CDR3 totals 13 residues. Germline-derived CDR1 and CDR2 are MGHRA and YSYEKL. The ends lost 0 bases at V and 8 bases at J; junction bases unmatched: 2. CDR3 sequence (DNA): TGCGCCAGCAGCCAAGATCCAGGGGGCGGCTACACCTTC. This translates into CASSQDPGGGYTF.

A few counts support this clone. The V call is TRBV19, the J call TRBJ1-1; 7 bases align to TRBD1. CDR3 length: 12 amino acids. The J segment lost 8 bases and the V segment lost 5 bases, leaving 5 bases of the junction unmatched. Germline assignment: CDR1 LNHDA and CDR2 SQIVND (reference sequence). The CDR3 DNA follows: TGTGCCAGTAGTCTGGGACAGAGAGAAGCTTTCTTT. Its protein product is CASSLGQREAFF.

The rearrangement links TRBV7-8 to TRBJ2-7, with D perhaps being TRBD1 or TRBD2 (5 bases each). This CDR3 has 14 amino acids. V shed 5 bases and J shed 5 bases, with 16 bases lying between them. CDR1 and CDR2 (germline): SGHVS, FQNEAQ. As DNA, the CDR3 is TGTGCCAGCAGCAGCCGGGACGGAGTCCACGAGCAGTACTTC. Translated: CASSSRDGVHEQYF.

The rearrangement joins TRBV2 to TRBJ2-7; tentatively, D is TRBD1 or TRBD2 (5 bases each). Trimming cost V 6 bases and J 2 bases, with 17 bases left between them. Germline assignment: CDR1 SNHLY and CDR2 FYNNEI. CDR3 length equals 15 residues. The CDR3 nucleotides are TGTGCCAGCAGGGGGACCAGGGTAGGGGCCTACGAGCAGTACTTC. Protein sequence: CASRGTRVGAYEQYF.

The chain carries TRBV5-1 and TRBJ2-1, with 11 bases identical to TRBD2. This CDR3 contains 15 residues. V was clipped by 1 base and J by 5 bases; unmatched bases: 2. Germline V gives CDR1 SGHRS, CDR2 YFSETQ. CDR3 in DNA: TGCGCCAGCAGCTTGAAGACTAGCGGGGACAATGAGCAGTTCTTC. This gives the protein CASSLKTSGDNEQFF.

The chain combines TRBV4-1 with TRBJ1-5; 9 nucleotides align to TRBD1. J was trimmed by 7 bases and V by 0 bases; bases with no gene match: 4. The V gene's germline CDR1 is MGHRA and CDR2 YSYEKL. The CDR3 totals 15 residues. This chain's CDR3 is CASSQEGQGAQPQHF. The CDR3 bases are TGCGCCAGCAGCCAAGAGGGACAGGGTGCCCAGCCCCAGCATTTT.

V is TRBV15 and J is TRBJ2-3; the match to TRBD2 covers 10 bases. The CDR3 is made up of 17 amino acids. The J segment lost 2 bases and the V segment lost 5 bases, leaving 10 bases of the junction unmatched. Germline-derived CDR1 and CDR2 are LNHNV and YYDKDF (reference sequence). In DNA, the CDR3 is TGTGCCACCAGCGACGGGACTAGCGCACAACACACAGATACGCAGTATTTT. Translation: CATSDGTSAQHTDTQYF.

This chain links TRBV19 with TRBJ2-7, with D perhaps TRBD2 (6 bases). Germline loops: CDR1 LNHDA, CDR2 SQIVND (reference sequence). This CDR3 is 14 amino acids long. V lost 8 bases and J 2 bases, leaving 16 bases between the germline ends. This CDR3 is CASALGGVAYEQYF. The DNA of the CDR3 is TGTGCCAGTGCCCTTGGCGGGGTGGCCTACGAGCAGTACTTC.

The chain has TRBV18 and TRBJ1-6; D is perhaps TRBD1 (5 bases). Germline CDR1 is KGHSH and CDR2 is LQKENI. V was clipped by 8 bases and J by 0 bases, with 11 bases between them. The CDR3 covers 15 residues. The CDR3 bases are TGTGCCAGCCGGGACGGGAGCTCCTATAATTCACCCCTCCACTTT. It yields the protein CASRDGSSYNSPLHF.

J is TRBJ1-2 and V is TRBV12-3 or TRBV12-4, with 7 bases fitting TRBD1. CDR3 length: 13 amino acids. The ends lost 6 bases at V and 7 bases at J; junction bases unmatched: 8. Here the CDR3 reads CASSSTGDSGYTF. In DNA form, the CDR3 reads TGTGCCAGCAGCTCTACAGGGGACTCTGGCTACACCTTC.

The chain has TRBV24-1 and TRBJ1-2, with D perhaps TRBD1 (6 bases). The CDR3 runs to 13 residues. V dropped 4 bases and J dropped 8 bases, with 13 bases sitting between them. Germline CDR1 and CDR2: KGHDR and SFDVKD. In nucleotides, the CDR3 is TGTGCCACCAGTGACGCGTCAGGGGTCGGCTACACCTTC. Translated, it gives CATSDASGVGYTF.

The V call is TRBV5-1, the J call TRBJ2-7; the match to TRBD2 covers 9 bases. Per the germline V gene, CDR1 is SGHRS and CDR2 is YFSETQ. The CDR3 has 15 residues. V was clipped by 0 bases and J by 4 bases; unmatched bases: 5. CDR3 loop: CASSLDTAGGYEQYF. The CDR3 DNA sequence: TGCGCCAGCAGCTTGGATACAGCGGGAGGATACGAGCAGTACTTC.

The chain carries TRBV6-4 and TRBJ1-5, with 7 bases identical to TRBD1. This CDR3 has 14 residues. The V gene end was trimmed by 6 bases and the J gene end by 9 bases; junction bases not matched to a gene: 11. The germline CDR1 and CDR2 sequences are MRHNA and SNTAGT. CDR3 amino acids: CASSLRQGSAPQHF. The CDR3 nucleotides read TGTGCCAGCAGCCTTAGACAGGGATCGGCGCCCCAGCATTTT.

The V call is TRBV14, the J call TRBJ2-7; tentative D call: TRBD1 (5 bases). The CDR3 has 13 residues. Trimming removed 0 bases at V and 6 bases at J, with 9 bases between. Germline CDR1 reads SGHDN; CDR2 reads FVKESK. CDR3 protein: CASSQDRVREQYF. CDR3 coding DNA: TGTGCCAGCAGCCAAGACAGGGTGCGCGAGCAGTACTTC.

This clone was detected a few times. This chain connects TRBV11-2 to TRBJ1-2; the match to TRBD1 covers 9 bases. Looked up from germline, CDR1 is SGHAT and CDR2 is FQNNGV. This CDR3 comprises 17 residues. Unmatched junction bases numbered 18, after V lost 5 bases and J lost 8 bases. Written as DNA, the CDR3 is TGTGCCAGCAGCCCCGTAAGGAGGGACAGGGAGGCGAGCGGCTACACCTTC. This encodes CASSPVRRDREASGYTF.

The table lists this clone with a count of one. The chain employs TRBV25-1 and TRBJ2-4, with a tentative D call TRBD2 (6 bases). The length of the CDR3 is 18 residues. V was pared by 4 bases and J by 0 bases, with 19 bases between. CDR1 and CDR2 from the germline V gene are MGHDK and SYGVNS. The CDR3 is CASSGARGGTLAKNIQYF. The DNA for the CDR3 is TGTGCCAGCAGTGGGGCCCGTGGGGGGACCCTAGCCAAAAACATTCAGTACTTC.

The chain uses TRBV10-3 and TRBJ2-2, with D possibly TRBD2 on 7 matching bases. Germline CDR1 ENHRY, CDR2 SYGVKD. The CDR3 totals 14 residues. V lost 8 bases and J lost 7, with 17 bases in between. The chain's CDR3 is CAIGGGANGGELFF. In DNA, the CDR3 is TGTGCCATCGGAGGGGGGGCTAACGGCGGGGAGCTGTTTTTT.

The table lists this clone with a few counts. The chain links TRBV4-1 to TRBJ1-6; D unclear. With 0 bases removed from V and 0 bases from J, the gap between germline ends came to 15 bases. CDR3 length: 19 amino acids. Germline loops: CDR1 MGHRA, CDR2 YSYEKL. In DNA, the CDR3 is TGCGCCAGCAGCCAAGACAGGTTTGGACTTAGCTCCTATAATTCACCCCTCCACTTT. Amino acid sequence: CASSQDRFGLSSYNSPLHF.

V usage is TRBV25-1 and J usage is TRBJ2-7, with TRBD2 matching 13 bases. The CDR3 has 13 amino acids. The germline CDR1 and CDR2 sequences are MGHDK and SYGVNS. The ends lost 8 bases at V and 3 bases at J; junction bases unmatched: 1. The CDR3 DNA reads TGTGCCAGCCGACTAGCGGGGGGCTACGAGCAGTACTTC. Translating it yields CASRLAGGYEQYF.

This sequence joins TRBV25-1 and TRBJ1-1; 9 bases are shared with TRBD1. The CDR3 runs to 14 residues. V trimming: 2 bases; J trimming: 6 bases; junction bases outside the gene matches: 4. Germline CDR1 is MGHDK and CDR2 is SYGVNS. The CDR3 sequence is CASSEEDRGAEAFF. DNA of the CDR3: TGTGCCAGCAGTGAAGAGGACAGGGGTGCTGAAGCTTTCTTT.

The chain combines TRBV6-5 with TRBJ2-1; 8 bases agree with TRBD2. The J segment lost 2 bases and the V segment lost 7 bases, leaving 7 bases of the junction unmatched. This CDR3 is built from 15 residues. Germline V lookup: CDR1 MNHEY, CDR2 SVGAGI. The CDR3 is CASNEPGLAYNEQFF. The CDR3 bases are TGTGCCAGCAACGAGCCGGGACTAGCCTACAATGAGCAGTTCTTC.